This T cell receptor (beta chain) emerged from a study of vaccination and CD4 T cells after COVID-19. Study information: Overlapping spike peptides of SARS-CoV-2, HCoV-NL63, HCoV-OC43 and HCoV-229E were used, and cells were stimulated with them. Study findings and constraints: It was observed that, in convalescent patients, a median about 83% of reactive clones arose only post-vaccination.

Scientists ran DNA taken from cultured CD4+ T cells through the Oncomine TCR Beta short-read assay for sequencing. From the PCR reads, TCRdb called clonotypes with MiXCR, one entry per CDR3 protein. The sample lists about 20,000 distinct CDR3 sequences; around 55% were seen once. Notes on this clonotype: Its antigen remains unidentified.

The CDR3 has 16 residues. V trimming: 6 bases; J trimming: 6 bases; junction bases outside the gene matches: 13. Germline V lookup: CDR1 DFQATT, CDR2 SNEGSKA (reference sequence). Treatment in this sample: roughly ten-day PBMC culture with coronavirus spike peptide pools or control peptides (ViraFEST assay). Using peptide pools, antigen-specific T cells were expanded in ViraFEST before TCRs were sequenced. The rearrangement joins TRBV20-1 to TRBJ1-6; 8 nucleotides agree with TRBD1. Sample: CD4+ T cells from blood, cultured in vitro. The source is a human donor who had recovered from COVID-19. The CDR3 DNA is TGCAGTGCGACATCGAGTGGGACAGGCTTTAATTCACCCCTCCACTTT. Its protein is CSATSSGTGFNSPLHF.